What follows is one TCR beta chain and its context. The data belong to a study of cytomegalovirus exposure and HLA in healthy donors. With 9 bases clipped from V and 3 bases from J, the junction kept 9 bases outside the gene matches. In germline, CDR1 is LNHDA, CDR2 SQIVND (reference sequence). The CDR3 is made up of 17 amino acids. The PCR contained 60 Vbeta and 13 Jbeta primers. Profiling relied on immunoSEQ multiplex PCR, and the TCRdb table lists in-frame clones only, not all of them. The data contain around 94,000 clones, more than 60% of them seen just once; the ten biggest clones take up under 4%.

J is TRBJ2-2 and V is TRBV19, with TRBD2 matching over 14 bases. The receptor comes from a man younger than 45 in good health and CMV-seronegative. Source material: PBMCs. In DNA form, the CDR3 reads TGTGCCAGCCGACTAGCGGGAGGGCGTTGGGACACCGGGGAGCTGTTTTTT. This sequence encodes CASRLAGGRWDTGELFF.